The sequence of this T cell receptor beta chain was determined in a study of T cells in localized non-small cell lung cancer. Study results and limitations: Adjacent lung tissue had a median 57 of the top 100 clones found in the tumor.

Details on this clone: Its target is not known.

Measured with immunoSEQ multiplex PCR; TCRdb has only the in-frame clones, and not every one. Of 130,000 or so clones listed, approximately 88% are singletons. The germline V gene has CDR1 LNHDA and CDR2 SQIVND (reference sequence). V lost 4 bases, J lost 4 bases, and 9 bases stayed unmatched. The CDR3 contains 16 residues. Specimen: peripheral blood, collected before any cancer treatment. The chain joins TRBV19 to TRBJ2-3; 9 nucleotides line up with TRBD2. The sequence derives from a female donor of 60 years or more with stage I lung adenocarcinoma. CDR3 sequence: CASSRTSEIWADTQYF. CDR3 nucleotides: TGTGCCAGTAGTAGGACTAGCGAAATCTGGGCAGATACGCAGTATTTT.